This T cell receptor (beta chain) was sequenced in a study of T cells of healthy individuals (dated 2018 in TCRdb). The cysteine opens and the phenylalanine closes a CDR3 of 15 amino acids. Kept here is only the CDR3 DNA, which spans 45 bases and is read in frame from base 1. CDR1 and CDR2 are read off the germline V gene as MNHEY and SVGEGT. Trimming at the junction amounts to 0 bases on V and 4 bases on J, and the germline ends lie 12 bases apart. This clonotype was seen only a few times. The specificity of this receptor is unknown. No per-base quality is available; no much larger clone lies one base away. Libraries were built with 5' RACE. Instrument used: Illumina MiSeq. The public reads were run again by TCRdb, first through fastp at Q25 and then through MiXCR, and only productive beta chains were kept. CDR3 protein duplicates are merged, each entry listing the most common genes and DNA. The sample has around 100,000 distinct CDR3 sequences on record, 17% of them singletons. 6.2% of the sample is in the top ten clones.

This sequence originates from a human donor in good health. The rearranged chain carries TRBV6-2 or TRBV6-3 and TRBJ1-2, and perhaps TRBD1 as D gene, on 6 matching bases. At the DNA level, the sequence is TGTGCCAGCAGTTACTCGACAGGAGATCGCTATGGCTACACCTTC. The encoded protein is CASSYSTGDRYGYTF.